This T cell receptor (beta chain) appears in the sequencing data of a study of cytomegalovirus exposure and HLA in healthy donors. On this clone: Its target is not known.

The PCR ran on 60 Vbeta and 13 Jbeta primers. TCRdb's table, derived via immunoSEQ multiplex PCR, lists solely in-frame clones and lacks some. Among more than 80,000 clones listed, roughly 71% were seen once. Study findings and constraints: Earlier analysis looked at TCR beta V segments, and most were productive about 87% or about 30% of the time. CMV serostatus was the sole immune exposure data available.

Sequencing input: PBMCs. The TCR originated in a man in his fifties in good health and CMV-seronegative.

The CDR3 is CASSPYYPNYGYTF. For the CDR3, the DNA is TGTGCCAGCAGCCCGTACTATCCAAACTATGGCTACACCTTC. V usage is TRBV7-2 and J usage is TRBJ1-2; D ambiguous. The CDR3 runs to 14 residues. Germline CDR1 SGHTA, CDR2 FQGNSA. With 5 bases removed from V and 2 bases from J, the gap between germline ends came to 12 bases. The variable domain in full, with the rest retrieved from reference TRBV7-2 and TRBJ1-2, is GAGVSQSPSNKVTEKGKDVELRCDPISGHTALYWYRQSLGQGLEFLIYFQGNSAPDKSGLPSDRFSAERTGGSVSTLTIQRTQQEDSAVYLCASSPYYPNYGYTFGSGTRLTVV.